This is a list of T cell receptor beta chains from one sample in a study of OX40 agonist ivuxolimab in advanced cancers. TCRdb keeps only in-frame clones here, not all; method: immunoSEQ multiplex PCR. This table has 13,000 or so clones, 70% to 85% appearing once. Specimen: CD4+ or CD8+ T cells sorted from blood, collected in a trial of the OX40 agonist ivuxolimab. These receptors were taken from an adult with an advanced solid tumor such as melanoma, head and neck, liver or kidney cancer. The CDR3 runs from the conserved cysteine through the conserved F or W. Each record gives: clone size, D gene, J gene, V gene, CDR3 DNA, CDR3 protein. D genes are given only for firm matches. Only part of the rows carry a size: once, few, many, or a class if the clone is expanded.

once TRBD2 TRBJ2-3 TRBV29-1 TGCAGCGTTGGTGTTGGACTAGAAACAGATACGCAGTATTTT CSVGVGLETDTQYF
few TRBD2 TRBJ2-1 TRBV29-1 TGCAGCGTAAAAGGAGGTAGCGGGAGCTCCTACAATGAGCAGTTCTTC CSVKGGSGSSYNEQFF
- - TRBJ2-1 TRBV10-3 TGTGCCACCGTTGCAGGGCAGGGAGTTTACTACAATGAGCAGTTCTTC CATVAGQGVYYNEQFF
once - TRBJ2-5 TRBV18 TGTGCCAGCTCACCGGGAACAGCCCAAGAGACCCAGTACTTC CASSPGTAQETQYF
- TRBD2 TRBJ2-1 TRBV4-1 TGCGCCAGCAGCCACGGGACTAGCGGGAGGGGGGTGCCTGAGCAGTTCTTC CASSHGTSGRGVPEQFF
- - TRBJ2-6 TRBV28 TGTGCCAGCAGTGAAGCTCACTTGACACAAAGTCGGGCCAACGTCCTGACTTTC CASSEAHLTQSRANVLTF
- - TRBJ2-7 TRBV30 TGTGCCTGGAGTGCTCGAATACAGGCCCTTGGTTCCTACGAGCAGTACTTC CAWSARIQALGSYEQYF
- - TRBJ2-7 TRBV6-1 TGTGCCAGCGGCCGGGACCTAATTCGCTACGAGCAGTACTTC CASGRDLIRYEQYF
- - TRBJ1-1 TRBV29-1 TGCAGCGGGTTAGGAATAGGAGGTACTGAAGCTTTCTTT CSGLGIGGTEAFF
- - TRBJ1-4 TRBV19 TGTGCCAGTAGTCGGTCAGGCGTCTTAATTGAAAAACTGTTTTTT CASSRSGVLIEKLFF
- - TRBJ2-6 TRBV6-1 TGTGCCAGCATGGGACACCTCTCTGGGGCCAACGTCCTGACTTTC CASMGHLSGANVLTF
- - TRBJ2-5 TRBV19 TGTGCCAGTAGTATGGGTGGGCTCCGAGAGACCCAGTACTTC CASSMGGLRETQYF
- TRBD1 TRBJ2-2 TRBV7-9 TGTGCCAGCAGCTTCGGGACGGGACAGGCGAACACCGGGGAGCTGTTTTTT CASSFGTGQANTGELFF
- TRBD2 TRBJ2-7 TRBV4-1 TGCGCCAGCAGCCAAGTAGCGGGGACATCCTACGAGCAGTACTTC CASSQVAGTSYEQYF
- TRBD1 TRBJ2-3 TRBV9 TGTGCCAGCAGCCAAGCCGGGACAGGGGGAGGAGATACGCAGTATTTT CASSQAGTGGGDTQYF